This T cell receptor beta chain was captured by sequencing in a study of T cell responses to AZD1222 COVID-19 vaccine (dated by TCRdb to the early 2020s). For context, the study as a whole: AZD1222 recipients given second doses at about 4 weeks or at about 12 weeks were pooled, since spike-specific TCR depth and breadth were not found to differ between the two schedules. Trial participants were enrolled by age into 18-55, 56-69 and 70-plus year subgroups, with about 150, 28 and 57 TCR-sequenced participants respectively. A total of approximately 250 trial participants underwent TCR sequencing, of whom roughly 210 had received two doses of AZD1222 and 26 had received two doses of the MenACWY control vaccine.

Beyond this particular receptor, the publication reports: In the small 56-69-year group, the increase in depth fell short of significance, most likely because of low power. Most participants were white British and females outnumbered males, and the authors suggested that clonal diversity may have been underestimated. The vaccine-associated CD4 TCRs covered the entire spike protein, and the dominant responses fell in regions 160-218 and 743-854. Reportedly, almost half of the unique spike-specific TCRs recognized epitopes lying outside the regions that are mutated in the B.1.351 and B.1.1.7 variants. No day 14 peak-response samples were available, so repertoires were characterized only after the peak T cell response. Conclusions about previously exposed vaccinees are limited because only a handful of AZD1222 recipients were SARS-CoV-2 seropositive at baseline. A significant rise in spike-specific TCR breadth and depth was observed after two AZD1222 doses relative to day 0 and relative to MenACWY recipients.

The CDR3 regions of human TCRbeta chains were subjected to immunosequencing. Per the original workflow: Repertoire TCRs were matched against a reference library of SARS-CoV-2-specific TCRs generated with the MIRA antigen-specificity platform. Breadth was defined as the fraction of unique TCRs that were SARS-CoV-2-associated, and depth was defined as the fraction of total T cells that were SARS-CoV-2-associated. Using the MIRA data, each spike-specific TCR was assigned both to the spike region to which the TCR was reactive and to a CD4 or CD8 class. Log10-transformed breadth and depth values were compared by one-way ANOVA with Sidak's multiple comparisons tests. TCRdb obtained this table from immuneACCESS and retained in-frame rearrangements with V and J assigned. These tables miss some clones; where compared with another copy, unresolved V genes account for less than half of the shortfall, and the remainder is unexplained. V, J and clone size reflect that table, while D and trimming were determined from the DNA. The sample yields about 170,000 clones; 90% to 95% were counted once. The ten largest clones capture about 3.9% of the sample.

The label giving this sample's time point can be read as: baseline before first vaccination. Samples from vaccinated people were obtained from the UK trials COV001 and COV002, which included a single-blind randomized controlled phase 2/3 trial of AZD1222 (ChAdOx1 nCoV-19) in healthy adults. Trial participant PBMC samples were collected at day 0 and day 28 after the second dose for TCRbeta chain sequencing. Points on this clone: The antigen it binds to is not known. No base qualities exist here, and no much larger clone lies one base off it.

The sequence derives from an adult in good health. The specimen was peripheral blood, collected on day 0 of AZD1222 vaccination.

The DNA sequence follows: TGTGCCAGCAGCACTCAGGGAGGCCCCGGTGGATCCTACGAGCAGTACTTC. Its product reads: CASSTQGGPGGSYEQYF. The V gene is TRBV28 and the J gene is TRBJ2-7; TRBD2 is a weak D gene call, 6 bases matching. CDR1 and CDR2 were assigned from the germline V gene as MDHEN and SYDVKM. The CDR3 goes from the cysteine to the phenylalanine over 17 residues. CDR3 DNA only is kept here, 51 bases in frame from base 1. A distance of 22 bases separates the germline ends of V and J, which lose 6 bases and 1 base respectively.